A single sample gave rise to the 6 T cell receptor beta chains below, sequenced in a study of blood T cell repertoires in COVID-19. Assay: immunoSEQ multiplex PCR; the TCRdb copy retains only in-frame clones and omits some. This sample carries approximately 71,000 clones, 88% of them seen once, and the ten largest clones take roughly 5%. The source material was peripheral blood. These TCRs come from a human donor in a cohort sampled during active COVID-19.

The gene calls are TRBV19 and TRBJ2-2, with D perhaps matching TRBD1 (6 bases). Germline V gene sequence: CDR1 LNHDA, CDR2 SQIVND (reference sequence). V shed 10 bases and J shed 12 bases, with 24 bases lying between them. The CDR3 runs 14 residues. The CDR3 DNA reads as TGTGCCACGGTGGCAGGGGCCCCTCTCAAGAAGCTGTTTTTT. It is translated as CATVAGAPLKKLFF.

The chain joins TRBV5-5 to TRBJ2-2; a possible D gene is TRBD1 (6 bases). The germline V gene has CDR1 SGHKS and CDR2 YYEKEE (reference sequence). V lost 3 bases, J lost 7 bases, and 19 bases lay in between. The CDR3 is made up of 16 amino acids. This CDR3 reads CASSSFFGGGFGELFF. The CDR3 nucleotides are TGTGCCAGCAGCTCGTTTTTTGGGGGCGGGTTCGGGGAGCTGTTTTTT.

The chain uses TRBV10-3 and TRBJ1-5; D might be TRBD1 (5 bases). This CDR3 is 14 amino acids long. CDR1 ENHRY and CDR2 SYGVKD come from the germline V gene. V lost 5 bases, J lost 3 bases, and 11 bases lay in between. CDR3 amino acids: CAISPPGVNQPQHF. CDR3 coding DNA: TGTGCCATCAGTCCGCCGGGGGTCAATCAGCCCCAGCATTTT.

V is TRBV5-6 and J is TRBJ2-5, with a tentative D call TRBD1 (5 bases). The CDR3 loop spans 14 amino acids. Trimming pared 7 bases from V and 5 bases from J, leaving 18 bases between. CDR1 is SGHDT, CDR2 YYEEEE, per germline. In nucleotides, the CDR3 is TGTGCCAGCTTACCAGGGATGGATTGGGAGACCCAGTACTTC. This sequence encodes CASLPGMDWETQYF. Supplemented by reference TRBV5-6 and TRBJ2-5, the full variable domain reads DAGVTQSPTHLIKTRGQQVTLRCSPKSGHDTVSWYQQALGQGPQFIFQYYEEEERQRGNFPDRFSGHQFPNYSSELNVNALLLGDSALYLCASLPGMDWETQYFGPGTRLLVL.

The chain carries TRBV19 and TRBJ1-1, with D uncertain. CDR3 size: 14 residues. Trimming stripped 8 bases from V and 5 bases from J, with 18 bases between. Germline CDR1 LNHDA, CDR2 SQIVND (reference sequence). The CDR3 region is CASRSAGRGTEAFF. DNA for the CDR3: TGTGCCAGTCGATCGGCGGGAAGAGGGACTGAAGCTTTCTTT.

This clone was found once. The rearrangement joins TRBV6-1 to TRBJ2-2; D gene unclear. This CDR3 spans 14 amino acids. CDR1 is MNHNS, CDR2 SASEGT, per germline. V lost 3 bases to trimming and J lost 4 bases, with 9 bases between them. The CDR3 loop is CASSDQAGTGELFF. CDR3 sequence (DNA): TGTGCCAGCAGTGACCAGGCCGGCACCGGGGAGCTGTTTTTT.